This TCR beta chain was captured by sequencing in a study of T cells in women clearing cervical HPV infection. The table came from immunoSEQ multiplex PCR; TCRdb's copy has only in-frame clones and leaves some out. This listing includes tens of thousands of clones. Regarding the study as a whole: Cases and controls were distinguished at AUC about 0.79 by richness and V genes. T-cell numbers per sample were unknown and may explain richness differences.

The trim removed 0 bases at V and 5 bases at J, leaving 5 bases unmatched. Germline-derived CDR1 and CDR2 are SGHRS and YFSETQ. This CDR3 comprises 17 residues. Remarks on this clone: Its cognate antigen is unknown. Read data end 3 residues before the CDR3 end; the end is taken from the germline J gene.

Sequenced input: blood buffy coat. The sequence was collected from a woman aged 18-70 years with a cervical HPV16 infection that either progressed to CIN3+ or cleared (not recorded which). This rearrangement joins TRBV5-1 to TRBJ1-6; 10 bases align to TRBD1. Incomplete CDR3 DNA: TGCGCCAGCAGCTTGGCCGGGACAGGGGTCCATAATTCACCC. Protein: CASSLAGTGVHNSP. In full, the CDR3 reads CASSLAGTGVHNSPLHF.